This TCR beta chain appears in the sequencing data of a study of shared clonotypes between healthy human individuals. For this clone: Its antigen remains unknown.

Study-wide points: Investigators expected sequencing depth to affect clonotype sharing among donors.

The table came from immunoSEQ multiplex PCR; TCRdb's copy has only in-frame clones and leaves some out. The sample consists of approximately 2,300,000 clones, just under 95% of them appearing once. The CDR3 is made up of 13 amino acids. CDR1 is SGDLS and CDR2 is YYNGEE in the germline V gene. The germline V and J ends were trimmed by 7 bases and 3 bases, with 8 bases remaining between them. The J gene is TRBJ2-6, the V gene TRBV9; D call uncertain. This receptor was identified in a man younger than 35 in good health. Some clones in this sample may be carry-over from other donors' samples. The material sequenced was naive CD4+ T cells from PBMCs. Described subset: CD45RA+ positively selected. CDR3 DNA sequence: TGTGCCAGCTCAATGGGTGGGGCCAACGTCCTGACTTTC. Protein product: CASSMGGANVLTF.